Each of the 10 T cell receptor beta chains below was sequenced from the same sample in a study of T-cell memory formation after mild COVID-19. TCRdb processed the 5' RACE reads anew with MiXCR; each CDR3 protein has one entry. The sample records about 110,000 distinct CDR3 sequences, over 15% being singletons. Sequencing was performed on PBMCs or a T cell subset sorted from them (not recorded which). The receptors here all came from a man younger than 35 who had mild COVID-19 (a few samples of this study predate the infection). Cell type and time point are not known.

The sample holds a few counts of this clonotype. The V and J genes are TRBV6-2 or TRBV6-3 and TRBJ1-1; D call uncertain. CDR3 length: 10 residues. The germline V and J ends were trimmed by 8 bases and 11 bases, with 12 bases remaining between them. Per the germline V gene, CDR1 is MNHEY and CDR2 is SVGEGT. CDR3 region: CASGSTAAFF. In nucleotides, the CDR3 is TGTGCCAGCGGTTCGACGGCGGCTTTCTTT.

This chain connects TRBV4-3 to TRBJ2-5; D unclear. This CDR3 is 15 amino acids long. Germline V gives CDR1 LGHNA, CDR2 YSLEER. Trimming left V 0 bases short and J 2 bases short, with 10 bases between. The CDR3 here is CASSQDARPQETQYF. The CDR3 DNA is TGCGCCAGCAGCCAAGACGCTCGTCCTCAAGAGACCCAGTACTTC.

This chain uses TRBV5-1 with TRBJ1-2, with D uncertain. The CDR3 runs to 12 residues. The germline CDR1 and CDR2 sequences are SGHRS and YFSETQ. V shed 4 bases and J shed 6 bases, with 10 bases lying between them. CDR3 in amino acids: CASSRGEDGYTF. DNA of the CDR3: TGCGCCAGCAGCCGAGGTGAGGATGGCTACACCTTC.

This clonotype was counted only a few times. J is TRBJ2-3 and V is TRBV7-3, with 8 bases aligning to TRBD2. The CDR3 is made up of 16 amino acids. V shed 2 bases, J shed 8 bases, and the junction held 12 bases outside the gene matches. Per germline, CDR1 SGHTA and CDR2 FQGTGA. CDR3 loop: CASSLYSGGPVGTQYF. CDR3 DNA: TGTGCCAGCAGCTTATACAGCGGGGGTCCCGTTGGTACGCAGTATTTT. Together with reference TRBV7-3 and TRBJ2-3, the CDR3 gives the full variable domain: GAGVSQTPSNKVTEKGKYVELRCDPISGHTALYWYRQSLGQGPEFLIYFQGTGAADDSGLPNDRFFAVRPEGSVSTLKIQRTERGDSAVYLCASSLYSGGPVGTQYFGPGTRLTVL.

This clonotype was counted a few times. This rearrangement joins TRBV21-1 to TRBJ2-5; the table names TRBD2, a call not compared with the DNA. TRBV21-1 has pseudogene status. The CDR3 has 15 amino acids. In DNA form, the CDR3 reads TGTGCCAGCAGCGACCCGCCGCCCGCCCAAGAGACCCAGTACTTC. It yields the protein CASSDPPPAQETQYF.

V usage is TRBV2 and J usage is TRBJ2-5, with 8 bases fitting TRBD2. Germline CDR1 reads SNHLY; CDR2 reads FYNNEI. The CDR3 runs 14 residues. V lost 4 bases, J lost 7 bases, and 8 bases stayed unmatched. For the CDR3, the DNA is TGTGCCAGCAGTGGGGCAGCAGCGGGGGTGACCCAGTACTTC. Translated: CASSGAAAGVTQYF.

This clonotype was counted only a few times. This chain joins TRBV29-1 and TRBJ2-3, with D possibly being TRBD2 (7 bases). The germline V gene encodes CDR1 SQVTM and CDR2 ANQGSEA. The CDR3 consists of 15 residues. With 3 bases removed from V and 4 bases from J, the gap between germline ends came to 17 bases. CDR3 sequence (DNA): TGCAGCGTTGATGAAGAGGCGGGGGCCGCAGATACGCAGTATTTT. The encoded protein is CSVDEEAGAADTQYF.

The table lists this clonotype with a few counts. The genes are TRBV4-1 and TRBJ2-5; D possibly corresponds to TRBD2 (6 bases). CDR1 and CDR2 (germline): MGHRA, YSYEKL. Trimming removed 0 bases at V and 5 bases at J, with 10 bases between. This CDR3 has 14 amino acids. The CDR3 is CASSQDAGTETQYF. The CDR3 nucleotides are TGCGCCAGCAGCCAAGATGCGGGAACCGAGACCCAGTACTTC.

This clonotype came up a few times. The chain has TRBV6-5 and TRBJ2-3; 10 bases are a match to TRBD2. CDR3 length: 17 residues. V dropped 0 bases and J dropped 1; count of bases not matched to a gene: 4. The V gene's germline CDR1 is MNHEY and CDR2 SVGAGI. Here the CDR3 DNA reads TGTGCCAGCAGTTACTCATCTACTAGCGGGGGCACAGATACGCAGTATTTT. It specifies CASSYSSTSGGTDTQYF.

V gene TRBV4-2 combines with J gene TRBJ2-1; D remains unclear. Trimming took 0 bases from V and 4 from J, leaving 7 bases between them. Per germline, CDR1 LGHNA and CDR2 YNFKEQ. The CDR3 consists of 14 residues. This CDR3 reads CASSQDSQYNEQFF. In DNA form, the CDR3 reads TGTGCCAGCAGCCAAGATTCACAGTACAATGAGCAGTTCTTC.